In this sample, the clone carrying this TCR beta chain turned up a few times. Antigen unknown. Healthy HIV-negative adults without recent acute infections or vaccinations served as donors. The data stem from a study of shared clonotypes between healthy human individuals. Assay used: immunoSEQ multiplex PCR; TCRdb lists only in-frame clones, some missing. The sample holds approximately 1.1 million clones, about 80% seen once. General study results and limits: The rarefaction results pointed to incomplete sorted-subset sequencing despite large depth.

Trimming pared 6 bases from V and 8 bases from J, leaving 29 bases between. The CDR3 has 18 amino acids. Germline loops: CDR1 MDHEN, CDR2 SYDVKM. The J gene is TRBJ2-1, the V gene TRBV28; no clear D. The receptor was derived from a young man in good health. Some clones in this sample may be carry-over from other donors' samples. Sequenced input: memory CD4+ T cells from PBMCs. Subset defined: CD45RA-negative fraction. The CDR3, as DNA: TGTGCCAGCAGCTCTATCGCTTCCCGACGGACCCAAATCTATGAGCAGTTCTTC. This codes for CASSSIASRRTQIYEQFF.